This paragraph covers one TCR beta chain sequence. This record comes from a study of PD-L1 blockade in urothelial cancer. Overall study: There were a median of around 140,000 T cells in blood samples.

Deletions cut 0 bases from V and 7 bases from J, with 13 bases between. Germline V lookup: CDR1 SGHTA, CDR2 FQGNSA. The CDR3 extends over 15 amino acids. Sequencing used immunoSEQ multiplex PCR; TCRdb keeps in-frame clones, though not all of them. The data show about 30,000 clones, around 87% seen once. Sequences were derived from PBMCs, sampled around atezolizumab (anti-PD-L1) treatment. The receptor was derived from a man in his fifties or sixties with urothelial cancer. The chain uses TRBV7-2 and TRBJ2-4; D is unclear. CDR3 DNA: TGTGCCAGCAGCTTAGCTGAGCTCCGAGGCAACATTCAGTACTTC. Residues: CASSLAELRGNIQYF. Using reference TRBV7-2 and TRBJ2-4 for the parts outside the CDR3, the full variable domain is GAGVSQSPSNKVTEKGKDVELRCDPISGHTALYWYRQSLGQGLEFLIYFQGNSAPDKSGLPSDRFSAERTGGSVSTLTIQRTQQEDSAVYLCASSLAELRGNIQYFGAGTRLSVL.